This entry lists 8 T cell receptor beta chains sequenced from one sample in a study of blood T cell repertoires in COVID-19. Produced via immunoSEQ multiplex PCR; TCRdb's table is partial and in-frame only. The profile shows around 250,000 clones, almost 90% of them singletons. Input material: peripheral blood. These receptors were collected from a woman aged 55-70 years with COVID-19, enrolled during active disease.

The V gene is TRBV6-6, the J gene TRBJ2-1, with TRBD1 matching 11 bases. CDR3 length: 16 residues. Germline V gives CDR1 MNHNY, CDR2 SVGAGI (reference sequence). V dropped 6 bases and J dropped 7; count of bases not matched to a gene: 11. CDR3 region: CASSTTGTGGLNEQFF. CDR3 DNA sequence: TGTGCCAGCAGCACAACCGGGACAGGGGGTCTTAATGAGCAGTTCTTC.

J is TRBJ1-4 and V is TRBV5-1; D gene ambiguous. The CDR3 is made up of 16 amino acids. The V end lost 0 bases, the J end lost 5 bases, and 14 bases lay between the germline ends. Looked up from germline, CDR1 is SGHRS and CDR2 is YFSETQ. The CDR3 coding sequence is TGCGCCAGCAGCTTGGGGGCAGCAGGAGGGAATGAAAAACTGTTTTTT. Its protein is CASSLGAAGGNEKLFF.

The rearrangement uses TRBV15 and TRBJ1-4, with a weak D call TRBD1 (5 bases). This CDR3 comprises 16 residues. V dropped 2 bases and J dropped 6 bases, with 16 bases sitting between them. Looked up from germline, CDR1 is LNHNV and CDR2 is YYDKDF (reference sequence). In DNA, the CDR3 is TGTGCCACCAGCAGACCCGACACCGCGGGGGATGAAAAACTGTTTTTT. Protein product: CATSRPDTAGDEKLFF.

This chain connects TRBV5-1 to TRBJ1-2; 11 nucleotides line up with TRBD1. The CDR3 is 16 residues long. Germline trimming cut 4 bases from V and 7 bases from J; bases unmatched to any gene: 12. Germline V gene lookup returns CDR1 SGHRS and CDR2 YFSETQ. The CDR3 DNA follows: TGCGCCAGCAGCCTTTCACTCGGACAGGGGGCACGTGGCTACACCTTC. It codes for CASSLSLGQGARGYTF.

The V call is TRBV7-9, the J call TRBJ1-1; a weak D match, TRBD1 (5 bases). This CDR3 spans 18 amino acids. Germline V gene sequence: CDR1 SEHNR, CDR2 FQNEAQ (reference sequence). V gave up 0 bases and J gave up 4 bases, with 21 bases separating them. CDR3 sequence reads: CASSLAIRGVVLSTEAFF. In DNA, the CDR3 is TGTGCCAGCAGCTTAGCGATACGGGGGGTAGTTTTAAGCACTGAAGCTTTCTTT.

The chain links TRBV6-5 to TRBJ2-7; 9 bases line up with TRBD1. J lost 7 bases, V lost 8 bases, and 12 bases had no gene match. This CDR3 is 14 amino acids long. CDR1 is MNHEY, CDR2 SVGAGI, per germline. The DNA for the CDR3 is TGTGCCAGCCGCCGGGACAGGGCCCTTCGGGAGCAGTACTTC. Translation: CASRRDRALREQYF.

The chain carries TRBV5-1 and TRBJ1-1; TRBD1 aligns across 7 bases. V shed 4 bases and J 2 bases; nucleotides not matched to a gene: 5. Germline CDR1 and CDR2: SGHRS and YFSETQ. The CDR3 loop spans 14 amino acids. CDR3 DNA: TGCGCCAGCAGCACAGGGACAGCTAACACTGAAGCTTTCTTT. Translation: CASSTGTANTEAFF.

The chain is built from TRBV7-8 and TRBJ1-2, with D unclear. The CDR3 runs to 18 residues. Trimming took off 0 bases at V and 0 bases at J, with 17 bases between the two ends. Per germline, CDR1 SGHVS and CDR2 FQNEAQ. The CDR3 region has the DNA TGTGCCAGCAGCTTAGCGCAGTCCTTCGGAGGGACTAACTATGGCTACACCTTC. This translates into CASSLAQSFGGTNYGYTF. Drawing the rest from reference TRBV7-8 and TRBJ1-2, the complete variable domain is GAGVSQSPRYKVAKRGQDVALRCDPISGHVSLFWYQQALGQGPEFLTYFQNEAQLDKSGLPSDRFFAERPEGSVSTLKIQRTQQEDSAVYLCASSLAQSFGGTNYGYTFGSGTRLTVV.